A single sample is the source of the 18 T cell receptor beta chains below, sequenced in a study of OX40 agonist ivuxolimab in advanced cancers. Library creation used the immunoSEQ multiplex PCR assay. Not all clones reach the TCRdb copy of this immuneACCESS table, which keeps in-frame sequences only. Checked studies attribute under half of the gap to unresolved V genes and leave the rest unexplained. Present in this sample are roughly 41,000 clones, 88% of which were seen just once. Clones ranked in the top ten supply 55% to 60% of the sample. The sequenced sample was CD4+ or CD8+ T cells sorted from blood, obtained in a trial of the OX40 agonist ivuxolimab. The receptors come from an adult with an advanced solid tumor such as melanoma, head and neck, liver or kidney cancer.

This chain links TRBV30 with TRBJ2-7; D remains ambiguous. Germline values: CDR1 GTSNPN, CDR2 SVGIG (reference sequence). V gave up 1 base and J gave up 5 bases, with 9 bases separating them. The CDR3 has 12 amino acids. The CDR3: CAWSEVAHEQYF. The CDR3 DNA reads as TGTGCCTGGAGTGAGGTAGCTCACGAGCAGTACTTC.

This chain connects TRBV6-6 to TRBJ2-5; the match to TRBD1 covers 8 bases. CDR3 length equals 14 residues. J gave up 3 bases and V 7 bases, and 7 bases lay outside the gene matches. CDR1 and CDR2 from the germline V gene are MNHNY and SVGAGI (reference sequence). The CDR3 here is CASKDRTGKETQYF. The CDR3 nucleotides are TGTGCCAGCAAAGATAGGACAGGGAAAGAGACCCAGTACTTC.

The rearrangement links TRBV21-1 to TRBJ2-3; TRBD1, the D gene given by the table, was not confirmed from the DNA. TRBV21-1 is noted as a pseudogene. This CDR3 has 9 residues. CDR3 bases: TGTGCCAAGGGGGATACGCAGTATTTT. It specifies CAKGDTQYF.

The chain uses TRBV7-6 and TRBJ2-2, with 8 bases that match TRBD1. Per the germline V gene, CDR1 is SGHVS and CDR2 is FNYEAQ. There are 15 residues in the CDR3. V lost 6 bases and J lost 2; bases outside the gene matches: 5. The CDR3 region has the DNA TGTGCCAGCAGTAGGACAGGGACTAACACCGGGGAGCTGTTTTTT. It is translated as CASSRTGTNTGELFF.

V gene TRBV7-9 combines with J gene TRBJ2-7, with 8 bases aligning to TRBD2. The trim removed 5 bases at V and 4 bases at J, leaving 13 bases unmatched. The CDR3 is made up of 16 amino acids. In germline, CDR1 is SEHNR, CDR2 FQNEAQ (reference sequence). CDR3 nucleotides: TGTGCCAGCAGCCAGGTCCCGGTTCCTAGCGGGTACGAGCAGTACTTC. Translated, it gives CASSQVPVPSGYEQYF.

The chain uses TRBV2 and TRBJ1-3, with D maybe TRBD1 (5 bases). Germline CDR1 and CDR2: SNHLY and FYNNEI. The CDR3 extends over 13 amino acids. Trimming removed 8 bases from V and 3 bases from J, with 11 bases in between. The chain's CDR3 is CASREGSGNTIYF. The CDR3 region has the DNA TGTGCCAGCCGAGAGGGGAGTGGAAACACCATATATTTT. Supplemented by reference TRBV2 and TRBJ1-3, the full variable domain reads EPEVTQTPSHQVTQMGQEVILRCVPISNHLYFYWYRQILGQKVEFLVSFYNNEISEKSEIFDDQFSVERPDGSNFTLKIRSTKLEDSAMYFCASREGSGNTIYFGEGSWLTVV.

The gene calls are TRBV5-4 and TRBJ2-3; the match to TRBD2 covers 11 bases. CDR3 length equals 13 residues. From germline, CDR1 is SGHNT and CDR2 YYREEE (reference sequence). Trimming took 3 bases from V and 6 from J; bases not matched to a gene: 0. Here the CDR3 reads CASSSSGGDTQYF. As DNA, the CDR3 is TGTGCCAGCAGCTCTAGCGGGGGGGATACGCAGTATTTT.

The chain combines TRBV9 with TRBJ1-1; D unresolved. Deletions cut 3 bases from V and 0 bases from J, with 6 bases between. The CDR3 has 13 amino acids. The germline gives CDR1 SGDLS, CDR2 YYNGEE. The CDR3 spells CASSAQVNTEAFF. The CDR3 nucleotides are TGTGCCAGCAGCGCTCAAGTGAACACTGAAGCTTTCTTT. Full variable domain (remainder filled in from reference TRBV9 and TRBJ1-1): DSGVTQTPKHLITATGQRVTLRCSPRSGDLSVYWYQQSLDQGLQFLIQYYNGEERAKGNILERFSAQQFPDLHSELNLSSLELGDSALYFCASSAQVNTEAFFGQGTRLTVV.

The CDR3 region is CASSAGLAGMYEQYF. DNA of the CDR3: TGTGCCAGCAGCGCGGGACTAGCGGGAATGTACGAGCAGTACTTC. The chain recombines TRBV9 with TRBJ2-7, with TRBD2 matching 13 bases. Per the germline V gene, CDR1 is SGDLS and CDR2 is YYNGEE. V lost 3 bases, J lost 4 bases, and 4 bases stayed unmatched. This CDR3 comprises 15 residues. The whole variable domain, remainder taken from reference TRBV9 and TRBJ2-7, is DSGVTQTPKHLITATGQRVTLRCSPRSGDLSVYWYQQSLDQGLQFLIQYYNGEERAKGNILERFSAQQFPDLHSELNLSSLELGDSALYFCASSAGLAGMYEQYFGPGTRLTVT.

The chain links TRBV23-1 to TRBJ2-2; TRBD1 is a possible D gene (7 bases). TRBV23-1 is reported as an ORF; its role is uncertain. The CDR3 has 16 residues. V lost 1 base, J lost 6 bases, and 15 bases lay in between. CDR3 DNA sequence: TGCGCCAGCAGTCAATATCCAGGGGGGCGTCCCGGGGAGCTGTTTTTT. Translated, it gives CASSQYPGGRPGELFF.

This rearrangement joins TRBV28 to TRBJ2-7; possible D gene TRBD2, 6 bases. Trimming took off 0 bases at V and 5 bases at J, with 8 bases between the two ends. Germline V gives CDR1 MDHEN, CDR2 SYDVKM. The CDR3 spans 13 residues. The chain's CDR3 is CASSLWGTHEQYF. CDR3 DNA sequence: TGTGCCAGCAGTTTATGGGGGACTCACGAGCAGTACTTC.

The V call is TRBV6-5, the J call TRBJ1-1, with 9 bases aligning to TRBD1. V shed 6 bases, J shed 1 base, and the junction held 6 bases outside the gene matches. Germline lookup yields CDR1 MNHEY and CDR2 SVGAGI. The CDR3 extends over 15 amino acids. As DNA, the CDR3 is TGTGCCAGCAGGCATACAGGGGGCAGGAACACTGAAGCTTTCTTT. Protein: CASRHTGGRNTEAFF.

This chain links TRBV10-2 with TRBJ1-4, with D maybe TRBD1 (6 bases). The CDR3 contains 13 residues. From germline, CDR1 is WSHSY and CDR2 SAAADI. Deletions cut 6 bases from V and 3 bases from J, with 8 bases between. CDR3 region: CASRDSPNEKLFF. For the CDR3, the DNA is TGCGCCAGCAGGGACAGCCCTAATGAAAAACTGTTTTTT.

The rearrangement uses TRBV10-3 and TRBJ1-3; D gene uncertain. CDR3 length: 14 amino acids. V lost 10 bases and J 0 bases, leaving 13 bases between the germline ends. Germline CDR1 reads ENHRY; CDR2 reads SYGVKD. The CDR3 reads CASSSENSGNTIYF. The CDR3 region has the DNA TGTGCCAGCAGCAGTGAGAACTCTGGAAACACCATATATTTT.

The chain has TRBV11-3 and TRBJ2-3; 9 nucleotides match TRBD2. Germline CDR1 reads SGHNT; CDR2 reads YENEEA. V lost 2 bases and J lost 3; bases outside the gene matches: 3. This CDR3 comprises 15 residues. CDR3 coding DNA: TGTGCCAGCAGCTTACTAGCGGGATCGACAGATACGCAGTATTTT. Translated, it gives CASSLLAGSTDTQYF. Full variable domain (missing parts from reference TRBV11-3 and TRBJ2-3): EAGVVQSPRYKIIEKKQPVAFWCNPISGHNTLYWYLQNLGQGPELLIRYENEEAVDDSQLPKDRFSAERLKGVDSTLKIQPAELGDSAVYLCASSLLAGSTDTQYFGPGTRLTVL.

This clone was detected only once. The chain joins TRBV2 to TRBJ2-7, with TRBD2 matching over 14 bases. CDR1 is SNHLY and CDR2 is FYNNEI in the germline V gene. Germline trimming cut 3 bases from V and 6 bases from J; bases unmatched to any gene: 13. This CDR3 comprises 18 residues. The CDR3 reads CASSDAGTSGRGVGEQYF. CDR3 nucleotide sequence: TGTGCCAGCAGTGACGCCGGGACTAGCGGGAGAGGGGTCGGCGAGCAGTACTTC.

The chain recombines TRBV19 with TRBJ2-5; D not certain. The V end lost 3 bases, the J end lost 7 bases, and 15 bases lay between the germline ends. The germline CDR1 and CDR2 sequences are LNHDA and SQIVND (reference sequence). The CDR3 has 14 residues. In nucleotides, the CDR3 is TGTGCCAGTAGTATTCCCCTCCCTAAGGCGACCCAGTACTTC. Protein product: CASSIPLPKATQYF. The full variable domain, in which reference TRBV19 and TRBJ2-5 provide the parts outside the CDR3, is DGGITQSPKYLFRKEGQNVTLSCEQNLNHDAMYWYRQDPGQGLRLIYYSQIVNDFQKGDIAEGYSVSREKKESFPLTVTSAQKNPTAFYLCASSIPLPKATQYFGPGTRLLVL.

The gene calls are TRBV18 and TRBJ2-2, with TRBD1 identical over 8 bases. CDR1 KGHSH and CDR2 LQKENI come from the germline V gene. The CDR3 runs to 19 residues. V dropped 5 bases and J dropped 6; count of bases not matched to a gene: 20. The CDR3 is CASSFTSVRTGFFPGELFF. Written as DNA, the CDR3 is TGTGCCAGCTCATTCACCTCGGTTCGGACAGGGTTTTTCCCCGGGGAGCTGTTTTTT.